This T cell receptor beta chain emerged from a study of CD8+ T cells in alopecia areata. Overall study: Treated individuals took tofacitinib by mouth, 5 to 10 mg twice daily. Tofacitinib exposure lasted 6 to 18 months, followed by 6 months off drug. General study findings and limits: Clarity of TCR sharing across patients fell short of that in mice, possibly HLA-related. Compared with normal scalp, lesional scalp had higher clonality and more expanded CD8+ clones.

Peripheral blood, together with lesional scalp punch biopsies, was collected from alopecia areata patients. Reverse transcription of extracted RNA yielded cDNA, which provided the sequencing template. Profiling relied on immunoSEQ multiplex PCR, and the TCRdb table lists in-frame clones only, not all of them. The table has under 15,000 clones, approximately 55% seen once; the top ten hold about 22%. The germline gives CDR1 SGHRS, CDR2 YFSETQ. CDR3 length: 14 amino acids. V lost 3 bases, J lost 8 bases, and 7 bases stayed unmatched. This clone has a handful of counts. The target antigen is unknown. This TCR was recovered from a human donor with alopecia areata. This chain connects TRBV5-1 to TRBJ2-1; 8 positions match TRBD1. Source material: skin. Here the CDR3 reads CASSSPTRGHEQFF. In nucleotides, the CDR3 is TGCGCCAGCAGCTCCCCCACCAGGGGGCATGAGCAGTTCTTC.